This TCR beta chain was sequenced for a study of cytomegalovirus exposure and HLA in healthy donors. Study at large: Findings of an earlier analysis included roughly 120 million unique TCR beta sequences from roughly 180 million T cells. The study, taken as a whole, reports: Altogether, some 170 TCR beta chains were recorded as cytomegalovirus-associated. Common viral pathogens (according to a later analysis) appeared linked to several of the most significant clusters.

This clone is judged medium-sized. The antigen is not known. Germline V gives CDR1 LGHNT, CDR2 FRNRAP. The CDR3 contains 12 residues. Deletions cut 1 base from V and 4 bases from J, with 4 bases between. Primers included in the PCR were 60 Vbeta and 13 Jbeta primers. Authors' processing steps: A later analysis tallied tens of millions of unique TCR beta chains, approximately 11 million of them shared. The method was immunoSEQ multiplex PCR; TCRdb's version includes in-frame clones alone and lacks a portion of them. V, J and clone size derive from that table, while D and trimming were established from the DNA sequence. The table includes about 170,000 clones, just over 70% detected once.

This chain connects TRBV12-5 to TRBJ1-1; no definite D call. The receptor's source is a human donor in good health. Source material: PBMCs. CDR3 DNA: TGTGCTAGTGGTTTGGGGGCCACTGAAGCTTTCTTT. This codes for CASGLGATEAFF.